The clone carrying this TCR beta chain came up a few times. During its preparation, the TCRbeta library received unique molecular identifiers. In TCRdb, the PCR reads were re-called with MiXCR into one record per CDR3 protein. Among roughly 400,000 distinct CDR3 sequences, about a fifth were seen once, and the ten largest hold 3% to 4.5%. The data were taken from a study of T-cell reconstitution after alpha-beta-depleted transplantation in children. The CDR3 is 14 residues long. After removal of 6 bases from V and 5 bases from J, the junction contained 8 bases not matched to a gene. Per the germline V gene, CDR1 is MNHEY and CDR2 is SMNVEV (reference sequence).

This receptor was obtained from a human donor who donated a stem cell graft to a child with acute myeloid leukemia. This rearrangement joins TRBV27 to TRBJ2-5; 8 bases agree with TRBD1. The input for sequencing was PBMCs from the stem cell graft donor, taken from the stem cell graft. The CDR3 region is CASSDRTGRETQYF. CDR3 in DNA: TGTGCCAGCAGCGACAGGACAGGGAGGGAGACCCAGTACTTC.